Included here is one TCR beta chain sequence, with context. Germline V CDR1 and CDR2: LNHNV, YYDKDF (reference sequence). This CDR3 contains 12 residues. V was cut by 8 bases and J by 7 bases, with 11 bases left in between. Subjects aged 18 to 65 presented with newly diagnosed hyperthyroidism of less than 2 months' duration. Orbital computed tomography, thyroid ultrasound, serum thyroxine and TRAb, and clinical symptoms together informed the diagnoses. PBMCs stemmed from 8.5 to 10 ml fresh peripheral blood. This record comes from a study of T cells in Graves' hyperthyroidism and ophthalmopathy. TCR beta CDR3 region amplification was performed from RNA transcripts. Researchers ran a first-round RT-PCR on the TCR CDR3 using the HTBI primer set. TCRdb fed the multiplex PCR reads into MiXCR, producing one record per CDR3 protein. The table shows hundreds of thousands of distinct CDR3 sequences, with around 13% occurring only once.

This receptor was identified in a woman under 30 with Graves' hyperthyroidism. Sequenced: blood. This chain uses TRBV15 with TRBJ2-2, with a weak D call TRBD1 (6 bases). Here the CDR3 DNA reads TGTGCCACCGGGGGCAAAGTCGGGGAGCTGTTTTTT. This translates into CATGGKVGELFF.